This is a list of T cell receptor beta chains from one sample in a study of T cells in tuberculosis. Using immunoSEQ multiplex PCR, the repertoire was profiled, and TCRdb retains in-frame clones only, with some absent. The table has approximately 57,000 clones, around 90% seen once. Sequenced input: CD1b-GMM tetramer-negative cells sorted from PBMCs. These receptor sequences come from an adult woman with latent tuberculosis. Each CDR3 is given with its conserved first and last residue. The D gene is left open where the match is weak. Size values are once, few and many counts, or a class for expanded clones, and some rows have none.

J	V	size	D	CDR3	DNA
TRBJ1-1	TRBV7-2	few	TRBD1	CASSSRVNTDRGPTEAFF	TGTGCCAGCAGCTCCCGAGTGAATACGGACAGGGGGCCCACTGAAGCTTTCTTT
TRBJ2-7	TRBV19	.	.	CASSISGQIVSDEQYF	TGTGCCAGTAGTATTAGCGGCCAAATTGTTTCCGACGAGCAGTACTTC
TRBJ1-1	TRBV7-3	.	TRBD1	CASSTGQGAATEAFF	TGTGCCAGCAGCACCGGACAGGGGGCGGCCACTGAAGCTTTCTTT
TRBJ1-2	TRBV2	.	.	CASSPRQARYGYTF	TGTGCCAGCAGCCCAAGACAGGCTCGCTATGGCTACACCTTC
TRBJ2-1	TRBV27	few	TRBD2	CASSLGEGIYNEQFF	TGTGCCAGCAGTTTAGGGGAGGGCATTTACAATGAGCAGTTCTTC
TRBJ2-3	TRBV28	.	TRBD1	CASSGQGMDTQYF	TGTGCCAGCAGTGGACAGGGAATGGATACGCAGTATTTT
TRBJ2-7	TRBV6-1	.	TRBD1	CASTGQGAGYEQYF	TGTGCCAGCACTGGCCAGGGGGCAGGATACGAGCAGTACTTC
TRBJ2-7	TRBV27	.	TRBD2	CASSPGTSGYYEQYF	TGTGCCAGCAGTCCCGGGACTAGCGGCTACTACGAGCAGTACTTC
TRBJ2-7	TRBV5-4	.	.	CASSLLWQGQYEQYF	TGTGCCAGCAGCTTGCTGTGGCAGGGCCAGTACGAGCAGTACTTC
TRBJ2-5	TRBV12-5	few	.	CASGAGRQETQYF	TGTGCTAGTGGTGCGGGGAGACAAGAGACCCAGTACTTC
TRBJ1-1	TRBV19	.	.	CASSITGLNTEAFF	TGTGCCAGTAGTATAACAGGGCTGAACACTGAAGCTTTCTTT
TRBJ1-2	TRBV30	.	TRBD1	CAWTNTGGNGYTF	TGTGCCTGGACCAACACAGGGGGTAATGGCTACACCTTC